The present TCR beta chain was sequenced within a study of shared clonotypes between healthy human individuals. In its sample, this clone was seen a few times. Its matching antigen is unknown. The authors' processing: Filtering differed because ImmunoSEQ produced junction-only sequences that carried no quality scores. TCRdb keeps only in-frame clones here, not all; method: immunoSEQ multiplex PCR. V and J calls and clone size are those listed in that table; D and trimming were worked out from the DNA. The table records approximately 2,200,000 clones, 90% to 95% of them present only once. Study results and caveats: Generally, naive subsets came out with larger estimated richness than memory subsets.

As defined, naive CD8 cells were CD45RO-negative and positively selected for CCR7, with terminally differentiated effector memory CD45RA+ cells excluded. CDR1 and CDR2 (germline): PRHDT, FYEKMQ (reference sequence). There are 12 residues in the CDR3. Trimming took 5 bases from V and 4 from J, leaving 8 bases between them. The sequence came from a man aged 18 to 29 in good health. Some clones in this sample may be carry-over from other donors' samples. Sequenced sample: naive CD8+ T cells from PBMCs. The chain couples TRBV13 to TRBJ1-1, with a possible D match to TRBD1 (5 bases). The CDR3 spells CASSGGSTEAFF. The CDR3 DNA is TGTGCCAGCAGCGGGGGGAGCACTGAAGCTTTCTTT.